This TCR beta chain was sequenced during a study of blood T cell repertoires in COVID-19. The V gene's germline CDR1 is SGHRS and CDR2 YFSETQ. V trimming: 0 bases; J trimming: 4 bases; junction bases outside the gene matches: 4. The CDR3 length is 15 residues. This clone has only a few counts. Sequencing used immunoSEQ multiplex PCR; TCRdb keeps in-frame clones, though not all of them. The sample has over 95,000 clones, 81% seen once. The source material was peripheral blood. The clonotype was recovered from a human donor in a cohort sampled during active COVID-19. This rearrangement joins TRBV5-1 to TRBJ2-7; 10 positions match TRBD2. This CDR3 reads CASSLELAGAYEQYF. The CDR3 DNA is TGCGCCAGCAGCTTGGAGCTAGCGGGGGCTTACGAGCAGTACTTC.